These 27 T cell receptor beta chains were sequenced from one sample in a study of T cell responses to AZD1222 COVID-19 vaccine. Only in-frame clones appear in the TCRdb table, and some are missing; sequencing was by immunoSEQ multiplex PCR. The sample includes around 110,000 clones, roughly 80% of them seen just once. The specimen was peripheral blood, collected on day 0 of AZD1222 vaccination. The receptor source for this set is an adult in good health.

The gene calls are TRBV19 and TRBJ2-1; 10 positions match TRBD2. Germline V gene data show CDR1 as LNHDA and CDR2 as SQIVND (reference sequence). The length of the CDR3 is 16 residues. J lost 4 bases, V lost 0 bases, and 3 bases had no gene match. The CDR3 nucleotides are TGTGCCAGTAGTATAGATAGGACTAGCGGTTACAATGAGCAGTTCTTC. Translated: CASSIDRTSGYNEQFF.

Many counts were recorded for this clone. The sample has other DNA sequences that encode this CDR3 too. This chain connects TRBV6-5 to TRBJ1-4; 9 bases are shared with TRBD1. The CDR3 has 13 residues. J gave up 10 bases and V 4 bases, and 4 bases lay outside the gene matches. The germline CDR1 and CDR2 sequences are MNHEY and SVGAGI. CDR3 in amino acids: CASSSGQGGKLFF. CDR3 coding DNA: TGTGCCAGCAGTTCGGGACAGGGAGGAAAACTGTTTTTT.

The rearrangement joins TRBV6-5 to TRBJ2-7; TRBD1 agrees at 12 bases. The CDR3 spans 16 residues. Germline V CDR1 and CDR2: MNHEY, SVGAGI. V lost 2 bases to trimming and J lost 5 bases; unmatched junction nucleotides: 7. Here the CDR3 reads CASSYLSRDRGHEQYF. The CDR3 DNA is TGTGCCAGCAGTTACCTCAGTCGGGACAGGGGGCACGAGCAGTACTTC.

The sample holds one count of this clone. This sequence joins TRBV11-2 and TRBJ1-3, with 8 bases fitting TRBD1. The CDR3 covers 12 residues. Germline V gene sequence: CDR1 SGHAT, CDR2 FQNNGV. Trimming removed 3 bases from V and 9 bases from J; junction bases left unmatched: 1. The CDR3 reads CASSLGQATIYF. The CDR3 nucleotides are TGTGCCAGCAGCTTGGGACAGGCCACCATATATTTT.

The chain combines TRBV4-1 with TRBJ1-4; D gene uncertain. The CDR3 length is 15 residues. Germline CDR1 and CDR2: MGHRA and YSYEKL. The germline V and J ends were trimmed by 5 bases and 5 bases, with 15 bases remaining between them. The CDR3 reads CASSILVGSNEKLFF. For the CDR3, the DNA is TGCGCCAGCAGCATCTTGGTGGGGTCAAATGAAAAACTGTTTTTT.

The gene calls are TRBV11-3 and TRBJ2-1; 13 nucleotides match TRBD2. The CDR3 has 15 amino acids. The germline gives CDR1 SGHNT, CDR2 YENEEA. V was pared by 5 bases and J by 10 bases, with 8 bases of the junction left unmatched. CDR3 in DNA: TGTGCCAGCAGCCCCGGACTAGCGGGAGAATTGGAGCAGTTCTTC. It codes for CASSPGLAGELEQFF.

J is TRBJ1-4 and V is TRBV29-1; maybe TRBD1 (6 bases). Between the trimmed V and J ends, which lost 4 bases and 0 bases, there was a span of 9 bases. CDR1 is SQVTM, CDR2 ANQGSEA, per germline. The CDR3 has 14 residues. CDR3 amino acids: CSVAGAATNEKLFF. Here the CDR3 DNA reads TGCAGCGTTGCGGGGGCGGCAACTAATGAAAAACTGTTTTTT.

J is TRBJ1-3 and V is TRBV7-2, with D tentatively TRBD1 (5 bases). Germline V CDR1 and CDR2: SGHTA, FQGNSA. Trimming removed 3 bases at V and 0 bases at J, with 15 bases between. This CDR3 has 17 residues. The CDR3 nucleotides are TGTGCCAGCAGCTTGGGTCGGGGGACTTACTCTGGAAACACCATATATTTT. Its protein is CASSLGRGTYSGNTIYF.

J is TRBJ2-5 and V is TRBV3-1 (or the pseudogene TRBV3-2); D is uncertain. Trimming pared 0 bases from V and 6 bases from J, leaving 5 bases between. CDR3 length: 12 amino acids. Germline V gene data show CDR1 as LGHDT and CDR2 as YNNKEL (reference sequence). CDR3 region: CASSQERKTQYF. As DNA, the CDR3 is TGTGCCAGCAGCCAAGAAAGGAAGACCCAGTACTTC.

This clone was seen only a few times. This chain joins TRBV18 and TRBJ1-1; D gene ambiguous. This CDR3 comprises 14 residues. V gave up 3 bases and J gave up 1 base, with 9 bases separating them. The germline CDR1 and CDR2 sequences are KGHSH and LQKENI. CDR3 protein: CASSPDLANTEAFF. The CDR3, as DNA: TGTGCCAGCTCACCGGACTTAGCGAACACTGAAGCTTTCTTT.

Concerning this clone itself: Germline and junction disagree at one end, which may indicate a read error. The chain employs TRBV11-3 and TRBJ2-1; D not certain. This CDR3 is 15 amino acids long. Germline loops: CDR1 SGHNT, CDR2 YENEEA. The CDR3 spells CASSLALSSYNEQFF. In DNA, the CDR3 is TGTGCCAGCAGTTTAGCATTGAGCTCCTACAATGAGCAGTTCTTC. Based on the CDR3 plus reference TRBV11-3 and TRBJ2-1, the full variable domain is EAGVVQSPRYKIIEKKQPVAFWCNPISGHNTLYWYLQNLGQGPELLIRYENEEAVDDSQLPKDRFSAERLKGVDSTLKIQPAELGDSAVYLCASSLALSSYNEQFFGPGTRLTVL.

The chain joins TRBV9 to TRBJ1-1; D is ambiguous. CDR3 size: 13 residues. Germline loops: CDR1 SGDLS, CDR2 YYNGEE. V was clipped by 3 bases and J by 4 bases, with 10 bases between them. The CDR3 loop reads CASSAGLTTEAFF. CDR3 bases: TGTGCCAGCAGCGCCGGCTTAACCACTGAAGCTTTCTTT.

This chain joins TRBV6-5 and TRBJ2-7, with 8 bases lining up with TRBD1. The germline CDR1 and CDR2 sequences are MNHEY and SVGAGI. V was pared by 6 bases and J by 3 bases, with 10 bases of the junction left unmatched. The CDR3 extends over 15 amino acids. CDR3 amino acids: CASSQSTGARYEQYF. The CDR3 DNA reads as TGTGCCAGCAGCCAATCGACAGGGGCTCGCTACGAGCAGTACTTC.

A word on this clone: Other DNA sequences in the sample encode the same CDR3. The rearrangement uses TRBV5-1 and TRBJ2-1; 12 bases are a match to TRBD2. The CDR3 has 16 amino acids. CDR1 and CDR2 (germline): SGHRS, YFSETQ. V was pared by 4 bases and J by 5 bases, with 7 bases of the junction left unmatched. Here the CDR3 DNA reads TGCGCCAGCAGCCCTCTTCCTAGCGGGGGGGACAATGAGCAGTTCTTC. It encodes CASSPLPSGGDNEQFF. The complete variable domain, with remaining parts taken from reference TRBV5-1 and TRBJ2-1, reads KAGVTQTPRYLIKTRGQQVTLSCSPISGHRSVSWYQQTPGQGLQFLFEYFSETQRNKGNFPGRFSGRQFSNSRSEMNVSTLELGDSALYLCASSPLPSGGDNEQFFGPGTRLTVL.

The chain combines TRBV19 with TRBJ1-4; unclear D gene. From germline, CDR1 is LNHDA and CDR2 SQIVND (reference sequence). This CDR3 has 15 amino acids. The V gene lost 2 bases and the J gene lost 0 bases, with 7 bases spanning the gap. The CDR3 reads CASSIRPATNEKLFF. The CDR3, as DNA: TGTGCCAGTAGTATAAGACCAGCAACTAATGAAAAACTGTTTTTT.

This clone was counted a single time. This chain joins TRBV5-1 and TRBJ2-7; TRBD2 matches 14 bases. The CDR3 is 14 amino acids. Germline V CDR1 and CDR2: SGHRS, YFSETQ. The junction had 4 bases not matched to a gene; V was cut back by 4 bases and J by 7 bases. The CDR3 loop reads CASSGGLAGVEQYF. The CDR3 region has the DNA TGCGCCAGCAGCGGGGGACTAGCGGGAGTTGAGCAGTACTTC.

This clone was picked up a small number of times. V usage is TRBV5-4 and J usage is TRBJ1-1, with D possibly matching TRBD1 (6 bases). V dropped 4 bases and J dropped 10 bases, with 14 bases sitting between them. The length of the CDR3 is 12 residues. From germline, CDR1 is SGHNT and CDR2 YYREEE (reference sequence). The CDR3 loop is CASSHLEGVAFF. The CDR3 DNA is TGTGCCAGCAGCCACCTTGAGGGGGTAGCTTTCTTT.

The table lists this clone with a count of one. The CDR3 here is CASSPGQLLNSPLHF. The CDR3 DNA reads TGTGCCAGCTCACCGGGACAGCTTTTGAATTCACCCCTCCACTTT. J is TRBJ1-6 and V is TRBV18; 7 bases are shared with TRBD1. Germline V gene sequence: CDR1 KGHSH, CDR2 LQKENI. After removal of 3 bases from V and 7 bases from J, the junction contained 6 bases not matched to a gene. The CDR3 runs 15 residues.

The rearrangement uses TRBV29-1 and TRBJ2-7; D is tentatively TRBD1 or TRBD2 (5 bases each). The V and J ends lost 4 bases and 6 bases respectively, with 13 bases between them. Germline lookup yields CDR1 SQVTM and CDR2 ANQGSEA. This CDR3 is 12 amino acids long. CDR3 in DNA: TGCAGCGTTGGCGCCGGGACGGGCGAGCAGTACTTC. Its protein product is CSVGAGTGEQYF.

In this sample, this clone turned up a few times. The chain joins TRBV28 to TRBJ1-2; 8 bases fit TRBD1. With V trimmed by 4 bases and J by 6 bases, 10 bases remained unmatched. The CDR3 length is 15 residues. Per the germline V gene, CDR1 is MDHEN and CDR2 is SYDVKM. The CDR3 here is CASSSSGQGRDGYTF. The CDR3, as DNA: TGTGCCAGCAGTTCCTCCGGACAGGGAAGAGATGGCTACACCTTC.

V gene TRBV10-3 combines with J gene TRBJ2-5; 10 bases are shared with TRBD2. Germline trimming cut 3 bases from V and 1 base from J; bases unmatched to any gene: 5. Germline-derived CDR1 and CDR2 are ENHRY and SYGVKD. The CDR3 length is 16 residues. Written as DNA, the CDR3 is TGTGCCATCAGTGAACAACTAGCGGGGCTCCAAGAGACCCAGTACTTC. Its protein is CAISEQLAGLQETQYF.

V gene TRBV25-1 combines with J gene TRBJ2-7; TRBD2 agrees at 10 bases. CDR3 length: 15 amino acids. Trimming at V came to 1 base and at J to 7 bases, leaving 7 bases not matched to a gene. Germline loops: CDR1 MGHDK, CDR2 SYGVNS. DNA of the CDR3: TGTGCCAGCAGTGAATCCGGGACTAGCGCCAGGGAGCAGTACTTC. Its translation is CASSESGTSAREQYF.

CDR3 region: CAISEEVSYEQYF. CDR3 sequence (DNA): TGTGCCATCAGTGAAGAGGTTTCCTACGAGCAGTACTTC. This rearrangement joins TRBV10-3 to TRBJ2-7; D not resolved. Germline values: CDR1 ENHRY, CDR2 SYGVKD. The CDR3 extends over 13 amino acids. V was pared by 3 bases and J by 1 base, with 7 bases between.

V gene TRBV5-1 combines with J gene TRBJ2-7, with 8 bases aligning to TRBD2. Germline V lookup: CDR1 SGHRS, CDR2 YFSETQ. The CDR3 is 15 amino acids. J gave up 2 bases and V 4 bases, and 8 bases lay outside the gene matches. The CDR3 loop reads CASSMGLDKPYEQYF. CDR3 nucleotides: TGCGCCAGCAGCATGGGACTAGACAAACCCTACGAGCAGTACTTC.

V usage is TRBV28 and J usage is TRBJ2-3; 12 positions match TRBD2. Germline V lookup: CDR1 MDHEN, CDR2 SYDVKM. With V trimmed by 6 bases and J by 1 base, 20 bases remained unmatched. The CDR3 runs to 21 residues. As DNA, the CDR3 is TGTGCCAGCAGCAGGTTCCGACTAGCGGGAGACTCAACGACTGGCACAGATACGCAGTATTTT. Its protein is CASSRFRLAGDSTTGTDTQYF.

The chain joins TRBV2 to TRBJ2-3; 7 nucleotides line up with TRBD1. The ends lost 4 bases at V and 1 base at J; junction bases unmatched: 5. This CDR3 is built from 15 residues. Germline values: CDR1 SNHLY, CDR2 FYNNEI. The CDR3 nucleotides read TGTGCCAGCAGTGTCCAGGGGGTCGGCACAGATACGCAGTATTTT. Protein: CASSVQGVGTDTQYF.

V usage is TRBV4-3 and J usage is TRBJ1-6; D not resolved. The CDR3 is made up of 13 amino acids. CDR1 and CDR2 from the germline V gene are LGHNA and YSLEER. Trimming cost V 0 bases and J 9 bases, with 6 bases left between them. CDR3 protein: CASSQEPGSPLHF. The DNA of the CDR3 is TGCGCCAGCAGCCAAGAACCGGGTTCACCCCTCCACTTT.